These 16 T cell receptor beta chains came from one sample sequenced in a study of cytomegalovirus exposure and HLA in healthy donors. Use of 60 Vbeta and 13 Jbeta primers characterized the PCR. Measured with immunoSEQ multiplex PCR; TCRdb has only the in-frame clones, and not every one. The data show about 98,000 clones, 60% to 85% seen once. Sequencing was carried out using PBMCs. The receptors here all came from a man aged 60 to 75 in good health and CMV-seropositive.

The rearrangement links TRBV7-9 to TRBJ2-2, with TRBD2 identical over 7 bases. This CDR3 contains 17 residues. CDR1 is SEHNR and CDR2 is FQNEAQ in the germline V gene (reference sequence). Trimming took 2 bases from V and 4 from J; bases not matched to a gene: 10. CDR3 in DNA: TGTGCCAGCAGCTTAAGGTCCTCTGGCGGGGGCACCGGGGAGCTGTTTTTT. Residues: CASSLRSSGGGTGELFF.

This clone was detected a few times. The chain is built from TRBV7-8 and TRBJ2-2; D is possibly TRBD2 (6 bases). Trimming removed 3 bases from V and 7 bases from J, with 18 bases in between. There are 16 residues in the CDR3. The germline gives CDR1 SGHVS, CDR2 FQNEAQ. The CDR3: CASSLEWGVRGGELFF. The CDR3, as DNA: TGTGCCAGCAGCTTGGAGTGGGGGGTCCGCGGCGGGGAGCTGTTTTTT.

V and J are TRBV5-1 and TRBJ2-7; D unresolved. This CDR3 is 14 amino acids long. Germline CDR1 reads SGHRS; CDR2 reads YFSETQ. Trimming left V 1 base short and J 6 bases short, with 14 bases between. CDR3: CASSLSQPRFEQYF. The CDR3 coding sequence is TGCGCCAGCAGCTTGTCACAGCCACGTTTCGAGCAGTACTTC.

The chain couples TRBV10-1 to TRBJ2-5; D remains unclear. The CDR3 length is 12 residues. Between the trimmed V and J ends, which lost 1 base and 5 bases, there was a span of 5 bases. The germline gives CDR1 WNHNN, CDR2 SYGVQD (reference sequence). CDR3 residues: CASSEFGETQYF. DNA for the CDR3: TGCGCCAGCAGTGAGTTTGGCGAGACCCAGTACTTC.

This clone has more than one count but fewer than ten. The sample holds other DNA sequences that translate to the same CDR3. The chain employs TRBV11-2 and TRBJ2-5; D remains unclear. The CDR3 extends over 14 amino acids. Looked up from germline, CDR1 is SGHAT and CDR2 is FQNNGV. V gave up 5 bases and J gave up 5 bases, with 15 bases separating them. In DNA form, the CDR3 reads TGTGCCAGCAGCCTTCTTATCGGTCCGGAGACCCAGTACTTC. It codes for CASSLLIGPETQYF.

The chain joins TRBV6-1 to TRBJ1-5; maybe TRBD1 (5 bases). Trimming cost V 8 bases and J 0 bases, with 14 bases left between them. The germline V gene encodes CDR1 MNHNS and CDR2 SASEGT. This CDR3 is built from 15 residues. The CDR3 is CASFPGTHSNQPQHF. DNA of the CDR3: TGTGCCAGCTTCCCCGGGACTCATAGCAATCAGCCCCAGCATTTT.

This rearrangement joins TRBV28 to TRBJ2-5; D is unclear. Gene TRBJ2-7 matches the end of the DNA better, so the J call may be wrong. The CDR3 is 14 amino acids. Germline CDR1 and CDR2: MDHEN and SYDVKM. This CDR3 is CASSLRHPSYEQYF. In nucleotides, the CDR3 is TGTGCCAGCAGTTTACGACACCCCTCCTACGAGCAGTACTTC.

CDR3 DNA sequence: TGTGCCAGCAGCCAGGGACACAGCTCCTATAATTCACCCCTCCACTTT. It is translated as CASSQGHSSYNSPLHF. This chain links TRBV7-2 with TRBJ1-6; perhaps TRBD1 as D (6 bases). There are 16 residues in the CDR3. Deletions cut 5 bases from V and 0 bases from J, with 11 bases between. Germline assignment: CDR1 SGHTA and CDR2 FQGNSA.

The chain couples TRBV10-3 to TRBJ2-7; maybe TRBD1 (5 bases). The CDR3 length is 15 residues. Germline V lookup: CDR1 ENHRY, CDR2 SYGVKD. The V and J ends lost 4 bases and 2 bases respectively, with 15 bases between them. CDR3 residues: CAISGPEGVPYEQYF. The DNA for the CDR3 is TGTGCCATCAGTGGCCCCGAAGGGGTCCCCTACGAGCAGTACTTC.

This sequence joins TRBV2 and TRBJ2-5; 14 bases map to TRBD2. Germline CDR1 and CDR2: SNHLY and FYNNEI. CDR3 length equals 15 residues. J was trimmed by 3 bases and V by 6 bases; bases with no gene match: 3. The CDR3 loop reads CASSGTSGGKETQYF. The DNA of the CDR3 is TGTGCCAGCAGCGGGACTAGCGGGGGCAAAGAGACCCAGTACTTC. Drawing the rest from reference TRBV2 and TRBJ2-5, the complete variable domain is EPEVTQTPSHQVTQMGQEVILRCVPISNHLYFYWYRQILGQKVEFLVSFYNNEISEKSEIFDDQFSVERPDGSNFTLKIRSTKLEDSAMYFCASSGTSGGKETQYFGPGTRLLVL.

The V call is TRBV6-1, the J call TRBJ1-5, with 7 nucleotides matching TRBD1. The CDR3 is 15 amino acids. V dropped 8 bases and J dropped 5; count of bases not matched to a gene: 12. Looked up from germline, CDR1 is MNHNS and CDR2 is SASEGT. The CDR3: CASQTGRQGDQPQHF. CDR3 DNA sequence: TGTGCCAGCCAAACGGGGCGACAGGGAGATCAGCCCCAGCATTTT.

CDR3 residues: CATKQGENEKLFF. For the CDR3, the DNA is TGTGCCACCAAACAGGGGGAGAATGAAAAACTGTTTTTT. The V call is TRBV27, the J call TRBJ1-4, with 8 bases that match TRBD1. CDR3 size: 13 residues. CDR1 is MNHEY and CDR2 is SMNVEV in the germline V gene (reference sequence). After removal of 10 bases from V and 5 bases from J, the junction contained 6 bases not matched to a gene.

This chain links TRBV28 with TRBJ1-2; 9 bases are a match to TRBD1. The CDR3 spans 14 residues. V lost 5 bases, J lost 9 bases, and 10 bases stayed unmatched. Germline-derived CDR1 and CDR2 are MDHEN and SYDVKM. CDR3 bases: TGTGCCAGCAGTCCCCCGGGACAGGGTTTACGCTACACCTTC. Encoded protein: CASSPPGQGLRYTF.

This clone turned up a few times. The chain combines TRBV15 with TRBJ2-7; TRBD1 matches at 9 bases. V shed 0 bases and J 3 bases; nucleotides not matched to a gene: 3. Per germline, CDR1 LNHNV and CDR2 YYDKDF (reference sequence). The CDR3 has 15 amino acids. CDR3 nucleotides: TGTGCCACCAGCAGAGAGCCGGGACAGGGCTACGAGCAGTACTTC. This translates into CATSREPGQGYEQYF.

The J gene is TRBJ2-7, the V gene TRBV11-3; perhaps TRBD1 as D (6 bases). The CDR3 extends over 15 amino acids. Trimming took 3 bases from V and 4 from J, leaving 16 bases between them. From germline, CDR1 is SGHNT and CDR2 YENEEA. CDR3 sequence (DNA): TGTGCCAGCAGCTTGATCGACAGGTGGTCTTACGAGCAGTACTTC. It encodes CASSLIDRWSYEQYF.

The CDR3 nucleotides read TGTGCCAGAAGCTTACGACAGGGGGAACACGAGCAGTACTTC. Protein: CARSLRQGEHEQYF. The chain links TRBV7-5 to TRBJ2-7; the D call of TRBD1 is as the table states it, not checked on the DNA. TRBV7-5 is tagged as a pseudogene. The CDR3 is 14 residues long.